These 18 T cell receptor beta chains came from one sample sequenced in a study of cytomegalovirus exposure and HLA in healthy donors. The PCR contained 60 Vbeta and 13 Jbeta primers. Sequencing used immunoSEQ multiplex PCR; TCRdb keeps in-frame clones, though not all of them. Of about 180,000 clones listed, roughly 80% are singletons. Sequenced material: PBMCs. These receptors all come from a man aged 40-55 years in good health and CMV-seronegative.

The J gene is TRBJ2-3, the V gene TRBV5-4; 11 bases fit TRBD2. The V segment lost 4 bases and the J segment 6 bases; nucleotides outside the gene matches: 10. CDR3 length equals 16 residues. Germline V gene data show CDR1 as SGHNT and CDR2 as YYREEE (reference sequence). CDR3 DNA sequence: TGTGCCAGCAGCGCTCTAGCGGGAGGTACGTCGGATACGCAGTATTTT. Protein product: CASSALAGGTSDTQYF.

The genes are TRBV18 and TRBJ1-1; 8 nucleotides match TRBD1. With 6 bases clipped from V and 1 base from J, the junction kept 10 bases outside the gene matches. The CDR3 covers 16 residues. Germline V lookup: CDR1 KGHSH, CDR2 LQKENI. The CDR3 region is CASSRRQGRANTEAFF. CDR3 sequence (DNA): TGTGCCAGCTCCCGACGACAGGGGAGGGCGAACACTGAAGCTTTCTTT. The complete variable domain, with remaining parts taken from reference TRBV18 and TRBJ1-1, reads NAGVMQNPRHLVRRRGQEARLRCSPMKGHSHVYWYRQLPEEGLKFMVYLQKENIIDESGMPKERFSAEFPKEGPSILRIQQVVRGDSAAYFCASSRRQGRANTEAFFGQGTRLTVV.

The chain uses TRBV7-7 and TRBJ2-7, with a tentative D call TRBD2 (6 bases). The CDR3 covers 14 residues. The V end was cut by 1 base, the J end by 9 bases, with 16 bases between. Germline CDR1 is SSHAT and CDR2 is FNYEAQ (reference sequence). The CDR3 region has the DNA TGTGCCAGCAGCTTAGATCCGGCGCGGGGACCGCAGTACTTC. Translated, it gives CASSLDPARGPQYF. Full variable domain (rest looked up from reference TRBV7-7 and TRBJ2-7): GAGVSQSPRYKVTKRGQDVTLRCDPISSHATLYWYQQALGQGPEFLTYFNYEAQPDKSGLPSDRFSAERPEGSISTLTIQRTEQRDSAMYRCASSLDPARGPQYFGPGTRLTVT.

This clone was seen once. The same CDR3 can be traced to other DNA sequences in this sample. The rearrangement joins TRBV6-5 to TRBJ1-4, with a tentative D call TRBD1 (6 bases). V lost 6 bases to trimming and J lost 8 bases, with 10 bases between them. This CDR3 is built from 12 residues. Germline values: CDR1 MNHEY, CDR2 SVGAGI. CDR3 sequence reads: CASRQGREKLFF. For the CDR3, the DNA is TGTGCCAGCAGACAGGGCAGGGAAAAACTGTTTTTT.

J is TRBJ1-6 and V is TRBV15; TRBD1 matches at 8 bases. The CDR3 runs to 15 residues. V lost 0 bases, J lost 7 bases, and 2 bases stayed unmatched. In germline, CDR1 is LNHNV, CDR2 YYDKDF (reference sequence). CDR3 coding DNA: TGTGCCACCAGCAGAGATTGGACAGGGAATTCACCCCTCCACTTT. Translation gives CATSRDWTGNSPLHF.

The CDR3 sequence is CASSFTGADTQYF. The CDR3 DNA reads as TGCGCCAGCAGCTTCACAGGGGCAGATACGCAGTATTTT. The chain carries TRBV5-1 and TRBJ2-3; 7 positions match TRBD1. The germline V gene has CDR1 SGHRS and CDR2 YFSETQ. The CDR3 consists of 13 residues. The trim removed 2 bases at V and 4 bases at J, leaving 1 base unmatched.

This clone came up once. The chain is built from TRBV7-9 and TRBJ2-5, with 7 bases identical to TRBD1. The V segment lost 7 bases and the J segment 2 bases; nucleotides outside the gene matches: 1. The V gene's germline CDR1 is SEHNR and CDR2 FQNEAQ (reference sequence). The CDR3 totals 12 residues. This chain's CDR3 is CASKGQQETQYF. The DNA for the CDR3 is TGTGCCAGCAAGGGACAGCAAGAGACCCAGTACTTC.

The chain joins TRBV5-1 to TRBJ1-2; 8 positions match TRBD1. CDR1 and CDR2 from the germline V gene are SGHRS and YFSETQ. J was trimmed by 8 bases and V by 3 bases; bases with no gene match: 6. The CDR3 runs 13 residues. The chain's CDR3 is CASSSTGDGGYTF. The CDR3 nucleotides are TGCGCCAGCAGCTCGACAGGGGACGGAGGCTACACCTTC.

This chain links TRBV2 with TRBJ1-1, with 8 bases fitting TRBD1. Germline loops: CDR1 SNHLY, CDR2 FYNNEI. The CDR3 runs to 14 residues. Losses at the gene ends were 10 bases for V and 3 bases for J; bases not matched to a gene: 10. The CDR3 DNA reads TGTGCCACCCAATCCGACAGGGGTTACACTGAAGCTTTCTTT. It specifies CATQSDRGYTEAFF. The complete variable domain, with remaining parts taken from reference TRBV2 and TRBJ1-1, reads EPEVTQTPSHQVTQMGQEVILRCVPISNHLYFYWYRQILGQKVEFLVSFYNNEISEKSEIFDDQFSVERPDGSNFTLKIRSTKLEDSAMYFCATQSDRGYTEAFFGQGTRLTVV.

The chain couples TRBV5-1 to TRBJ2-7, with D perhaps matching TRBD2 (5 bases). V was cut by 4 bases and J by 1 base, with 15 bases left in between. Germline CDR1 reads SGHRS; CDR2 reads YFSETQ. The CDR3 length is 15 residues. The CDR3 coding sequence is TGCGCCAGCAGCGGCCCAGACCCGGGGTCCTACGAGCAGTACTTC. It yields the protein CASSGPDPGSYEQYF.

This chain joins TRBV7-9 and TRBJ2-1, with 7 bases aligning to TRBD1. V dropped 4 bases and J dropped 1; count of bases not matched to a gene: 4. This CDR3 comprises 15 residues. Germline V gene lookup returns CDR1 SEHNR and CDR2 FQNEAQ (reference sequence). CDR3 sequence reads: CASSSWDRSYNEQFF. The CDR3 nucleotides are TGTGCCAGCAGCTCATGGGACAGATCCTACAATGAGCAGTTCTTC.

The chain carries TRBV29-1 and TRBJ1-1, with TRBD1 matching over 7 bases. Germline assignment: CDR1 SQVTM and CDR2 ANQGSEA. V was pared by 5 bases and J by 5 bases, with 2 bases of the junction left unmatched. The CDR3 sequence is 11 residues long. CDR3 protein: CSVNRGTEAFF. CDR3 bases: TGCAGCGTTAACAGGGGTACTGAAGCTTTCTTT.

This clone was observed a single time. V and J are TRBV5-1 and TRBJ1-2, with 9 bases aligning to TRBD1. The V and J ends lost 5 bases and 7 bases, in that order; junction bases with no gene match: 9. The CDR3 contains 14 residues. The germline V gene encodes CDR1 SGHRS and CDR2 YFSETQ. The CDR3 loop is CASRDGQGTSGYTF. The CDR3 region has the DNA TGCGCCAGCAGAGACGGACAGGGGACCTCTGGCTACACCTTC.

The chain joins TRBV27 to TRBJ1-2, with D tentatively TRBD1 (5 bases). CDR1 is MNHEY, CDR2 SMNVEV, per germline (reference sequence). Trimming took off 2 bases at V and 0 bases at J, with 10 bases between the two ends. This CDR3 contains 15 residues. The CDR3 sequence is CASSLGAPSNYGYTF. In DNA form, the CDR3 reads TGTGCCAGCAGTTTAGGGGCTCCTTCTAACTATGGCTACACCTTC.

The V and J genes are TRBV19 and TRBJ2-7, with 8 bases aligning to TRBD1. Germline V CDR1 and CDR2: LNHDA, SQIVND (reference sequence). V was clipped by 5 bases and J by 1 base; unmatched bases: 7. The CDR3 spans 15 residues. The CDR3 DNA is TGTGCCAGTAGTCCGCGGCAGGGGGCTTCCTACGAGCAGTACTTC. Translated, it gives CASSPRQGASYEQYF.

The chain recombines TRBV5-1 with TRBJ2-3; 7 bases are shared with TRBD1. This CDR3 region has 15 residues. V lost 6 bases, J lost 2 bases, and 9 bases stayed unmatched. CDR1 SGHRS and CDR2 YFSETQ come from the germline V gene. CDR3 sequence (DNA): TGCGCCAGCAAAGAACCAGGGGGACCCACAGATACGCAGTATTTT. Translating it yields CASKEPGGPTDTQYF.

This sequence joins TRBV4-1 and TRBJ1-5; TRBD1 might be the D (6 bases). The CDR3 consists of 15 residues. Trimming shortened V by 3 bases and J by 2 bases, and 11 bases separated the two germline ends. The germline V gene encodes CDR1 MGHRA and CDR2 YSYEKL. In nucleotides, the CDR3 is TGCGCCAGCAGCCATGACAGGACGCGCAATCAGCCCCAGCATTTT. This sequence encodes CASSHDRTRNQPQHF.

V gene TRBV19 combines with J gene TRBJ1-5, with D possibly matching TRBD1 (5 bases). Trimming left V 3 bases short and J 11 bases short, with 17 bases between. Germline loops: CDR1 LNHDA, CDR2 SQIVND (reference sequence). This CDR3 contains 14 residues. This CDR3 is CASSMGGTPWAQHF. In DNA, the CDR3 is TGTGCCAGTAGTATGGGGGGGACGCCATGGGCCCAGCATTTT.